Detailed here is one T cell receptor beta chain. Its specificity is unknown. The data are from a study of shared clonotypes between healthy human individuals. Study-wide points: A limitation of the genetic and exposure-history diversity represented arose from few donors. Clonotypes that were shared across a few donors made up 4.5% to 5% of naive CD4 clonotypes.

Assay used: immunoSEQ multiplex PCR; TCRdb lists only in-frame clones, some missing. The table includes some 1,100,000 clones, 70% to 80% detected once. CD4+ cells underwent separation, giving CD45RA+ naive and CD45RA-negative memory subsets. The ends lost 5 bases at V and 5 bases at J; junction bases unmatched: 14. This CDR3 region has 16 residues. CDR1 is SGHAT, CDR2 FQNNGV, per germline. This clonotype was obtained from a man aged 18-30 years in good health. Some clones in this sample may be carry-over from other donors' samples. The rearrangement joins TRBV11-2 to TRBJ2-7, with TRBD1 matching over 8 bases. Sequencing was done on a sample of memory CD4+ T cells from PBMCs. Regarding subset: CD45RA-negative fraction. The CDR3, as DNA: TGTGCCAGCAGCCCTCTCCCCAGGGGGCTCAGCCACGAGCAGTACTTC. The encoded protein is CASSPLPRGLSHEQYF. Based on the CDR3 plus reference TRBV11-2 and TRBJ2-7, the full variable domain is EAGVAQSPRYKIIEKRQSVAFWCNPISGHATLYWYQQILGQGPKLLIQFQNNGVVDDSQLPKDRFSAERLKGVDSTLKIQPAKLEDSAVYLCASSPLPRGLSHEQYFGPGTRLTVT.